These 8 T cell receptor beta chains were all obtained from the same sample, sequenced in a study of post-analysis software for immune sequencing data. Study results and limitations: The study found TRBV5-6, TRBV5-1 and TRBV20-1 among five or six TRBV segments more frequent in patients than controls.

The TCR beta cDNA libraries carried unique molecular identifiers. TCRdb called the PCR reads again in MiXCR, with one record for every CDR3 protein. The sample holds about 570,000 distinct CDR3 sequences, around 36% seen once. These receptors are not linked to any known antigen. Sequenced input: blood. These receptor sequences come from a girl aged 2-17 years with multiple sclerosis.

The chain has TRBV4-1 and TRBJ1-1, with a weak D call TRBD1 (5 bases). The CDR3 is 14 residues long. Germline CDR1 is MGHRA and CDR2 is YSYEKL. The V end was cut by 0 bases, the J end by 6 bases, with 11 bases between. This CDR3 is CASSQDAGLAEAFF. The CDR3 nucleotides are TGCGCCAGCAGCCAAGATGCGGGGCTCGCTGAAGCTTTCTTT.

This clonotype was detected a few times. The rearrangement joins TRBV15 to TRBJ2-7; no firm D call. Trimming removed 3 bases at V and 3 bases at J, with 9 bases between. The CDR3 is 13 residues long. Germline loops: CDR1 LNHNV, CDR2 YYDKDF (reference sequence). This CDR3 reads CATSRVRSYEQYF. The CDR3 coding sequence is TGTGCCACCAGCAGGGTTCGCAGCTACGAGCAGTACTTC.

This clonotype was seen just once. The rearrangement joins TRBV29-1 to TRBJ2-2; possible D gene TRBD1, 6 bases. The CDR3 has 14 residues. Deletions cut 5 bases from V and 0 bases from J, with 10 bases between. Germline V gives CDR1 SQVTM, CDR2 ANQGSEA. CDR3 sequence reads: CSVRGTPNTGELFF. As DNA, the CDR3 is TGCAGCGTTCGTGGGACACCGAACACCGGGGAGCTGTTTTTT.

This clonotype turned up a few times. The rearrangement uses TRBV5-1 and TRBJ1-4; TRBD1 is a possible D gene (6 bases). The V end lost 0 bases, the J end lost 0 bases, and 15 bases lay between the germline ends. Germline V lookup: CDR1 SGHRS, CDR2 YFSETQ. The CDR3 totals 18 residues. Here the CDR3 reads CASSLGLRQAATNEKLFF. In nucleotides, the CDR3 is TGCGCCAGCAGCTTGGGACTCCGACAGGCCGCAACTAATGAAAAACTGTTTTTT.

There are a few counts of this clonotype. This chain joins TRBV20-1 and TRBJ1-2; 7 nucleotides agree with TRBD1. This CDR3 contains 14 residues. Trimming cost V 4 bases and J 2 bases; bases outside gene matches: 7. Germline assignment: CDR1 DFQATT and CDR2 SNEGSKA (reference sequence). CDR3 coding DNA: TGCAGTGCTATCTCGGGACAGACAAACTATGGCTACACCTTC. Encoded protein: CSAISGQTNYGYTF.

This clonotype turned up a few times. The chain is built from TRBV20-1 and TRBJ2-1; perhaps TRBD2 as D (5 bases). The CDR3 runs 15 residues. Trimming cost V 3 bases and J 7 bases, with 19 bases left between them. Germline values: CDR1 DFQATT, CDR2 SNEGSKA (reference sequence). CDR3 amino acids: CSASSGLALSNEQFF. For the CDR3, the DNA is TGCAGTGCTAGCTCCGGTCTAGCTCTTTCGAATGAGCAGTTCTTC.

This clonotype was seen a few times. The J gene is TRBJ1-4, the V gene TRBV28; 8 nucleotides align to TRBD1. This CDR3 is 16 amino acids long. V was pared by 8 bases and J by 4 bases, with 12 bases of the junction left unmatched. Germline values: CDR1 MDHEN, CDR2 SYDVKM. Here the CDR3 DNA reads TGTGCCAGCGCTTCGGGGGAAGACAGGGGTAATGAAAAACTGTTTTTT. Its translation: CASASGEDRGNEKLFF.

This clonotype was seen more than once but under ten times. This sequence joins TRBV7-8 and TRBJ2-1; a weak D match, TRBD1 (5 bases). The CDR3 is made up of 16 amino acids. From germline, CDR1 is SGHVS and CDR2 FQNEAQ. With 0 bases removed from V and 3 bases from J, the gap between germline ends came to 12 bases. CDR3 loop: CASSLAGVLSYNEQFF. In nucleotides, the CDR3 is TGTGCCAGCAGCTTAGCAGGGGTATTAAGCTACAATGAGCAGTTCTTC.